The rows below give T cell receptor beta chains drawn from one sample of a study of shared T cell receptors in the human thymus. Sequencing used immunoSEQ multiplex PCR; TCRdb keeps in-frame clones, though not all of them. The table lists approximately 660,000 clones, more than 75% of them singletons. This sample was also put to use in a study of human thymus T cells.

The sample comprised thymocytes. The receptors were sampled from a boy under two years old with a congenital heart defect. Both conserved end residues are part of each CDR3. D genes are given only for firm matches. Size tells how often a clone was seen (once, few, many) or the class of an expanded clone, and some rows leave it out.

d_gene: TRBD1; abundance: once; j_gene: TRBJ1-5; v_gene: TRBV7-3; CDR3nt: TGTGCCAGCATCGCCTCGCCCCAGGACAGGGGGCAGCCCCAGCATTTT; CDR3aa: CASIASPQDRGQPQHF
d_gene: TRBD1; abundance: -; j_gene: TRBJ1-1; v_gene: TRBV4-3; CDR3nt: TGCGCCAGCAGCCAAGATAGGATGAGGGGGCTGAGAGCTGAAGCTTTCTTT; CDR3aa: CASSQDRMRGLRAEAFF
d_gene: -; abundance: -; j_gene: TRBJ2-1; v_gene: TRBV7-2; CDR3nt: TGTGCCAGCAGCTTAGGCGAGTACGGGGAGCAGTTCTTC; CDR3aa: CASSLGEYGEQFF
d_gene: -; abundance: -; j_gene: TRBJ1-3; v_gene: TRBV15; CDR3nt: TGTGCCACCAGCAGAGACAGCTCTGGAAACACCATATATTTT; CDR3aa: CATSRDSSGNTIYF
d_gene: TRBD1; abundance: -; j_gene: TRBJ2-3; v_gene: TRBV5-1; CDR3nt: TGCGCCAGCAGCTTGGGGACAGGGGATGGCACAGATACGCAGTATTTT; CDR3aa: CASSLGTGDGTDTQYF
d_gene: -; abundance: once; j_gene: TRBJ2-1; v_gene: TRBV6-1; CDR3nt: TGTGCCAGCAGTGAAGGGGAGGGGGGCCAAGGCGGGGAGGCGACTGACAATGAGCAGTTCTTC; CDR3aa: CASSEGEGGQGGEATDNEQFF
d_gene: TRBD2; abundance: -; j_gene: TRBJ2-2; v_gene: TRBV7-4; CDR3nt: TGTGCCAGCAGCTTAATCGGGACTAGCGGGAGGGCCCAGAGAACCGGGGAGCTGTTTTTT; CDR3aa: CASSLIGTSGRAQRTGELFF
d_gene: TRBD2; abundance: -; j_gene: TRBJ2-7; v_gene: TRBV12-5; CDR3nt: TGTGCTAGTGGTCTATATAGCGGGAGGGCCTACGAGCAGTACTTC; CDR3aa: CASGLYSGRAYEQYF
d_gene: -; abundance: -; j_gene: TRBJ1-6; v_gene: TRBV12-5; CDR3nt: TGTGCTAGTGGCCCACAGGTTAATTCACCCCTCCACTTT; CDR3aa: CASGPQVNSPLHF
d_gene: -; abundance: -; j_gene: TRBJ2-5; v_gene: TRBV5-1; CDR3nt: TGCGCCAGCAGCTTGTCTAACAGGGGCCGCGGGAAGGAGACCCAGTACTTC; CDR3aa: CASSLSNRGRGKETQYF
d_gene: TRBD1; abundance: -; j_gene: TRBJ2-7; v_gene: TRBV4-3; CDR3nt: TGCGCCAGCAGCCAAGATCGGGACAGGGCCCTCACCTACGAGCAGTACTTC; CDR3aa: CASSQDRDRALTYEQYF
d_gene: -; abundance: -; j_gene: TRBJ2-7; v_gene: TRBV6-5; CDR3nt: TGTGCCAGCAGTTGTCGCCCGGGACACCCTTACGAGCAGTACTTC; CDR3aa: CASSCRPGHPYEQYF
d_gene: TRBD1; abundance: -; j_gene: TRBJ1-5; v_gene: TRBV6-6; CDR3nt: TGTGCCAGCAGTTACAGAGGGACAGGCAATCAGCCCCAGCATTTT; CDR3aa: CASSYRGTGNQPQHF
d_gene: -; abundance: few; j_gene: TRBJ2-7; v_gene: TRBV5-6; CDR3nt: TGTGCCAGCAGCCCTGGCGGGTTCGAGCAGTACTTC; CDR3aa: CASSPGGFEQYF
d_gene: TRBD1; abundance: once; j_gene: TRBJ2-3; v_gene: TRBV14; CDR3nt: TGTGCCAGCAGCCGGCGGACAGGGAGCGATACGCAGTATTTT; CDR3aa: CASSRRTGSDTQYF
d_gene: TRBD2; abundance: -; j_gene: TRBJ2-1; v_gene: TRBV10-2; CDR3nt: TGCGCCAGCAGTGAGTTGGCGGGAGACATAAATGAGCAGTTCTTC; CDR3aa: CASSELAGDINEQFF
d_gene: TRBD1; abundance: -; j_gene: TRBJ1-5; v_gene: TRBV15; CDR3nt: TGTGCCACCAGCAGGGGGTATTTTGGGACAGGGGAGGAGGACAGCAATCAGCCCCAGCATTTT; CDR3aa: CATSRGYFGTGEEDSNQPQHF
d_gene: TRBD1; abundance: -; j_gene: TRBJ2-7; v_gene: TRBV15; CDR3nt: TGTGCCACCAGCCCGACAGGGGCCGGCTACGAGCAGTACTTC; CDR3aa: CATSPTGAGYEQYF
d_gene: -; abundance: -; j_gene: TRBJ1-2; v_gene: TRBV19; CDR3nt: TGTGCCAGTAGTACAGGGTATGGCTACACCTTC; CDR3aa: CASSTGYGYTF
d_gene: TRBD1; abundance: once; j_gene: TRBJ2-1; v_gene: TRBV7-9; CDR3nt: TGTGCCAGCAGCTACGACTTCCGGGACAGGGTCAATGAGCAGTTCTTC; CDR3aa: CASSYDFRDRVNEQFF
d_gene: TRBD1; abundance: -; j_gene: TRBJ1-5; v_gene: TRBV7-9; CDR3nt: TGTGCCAGCAGCGCGACAGGGGGCAATCAGCCCCAGCATTTT; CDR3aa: CASSATGGNQPQHF
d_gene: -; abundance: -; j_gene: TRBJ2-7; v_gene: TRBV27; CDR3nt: TGTGCCAGCAGTTTATCGCGTCAGGGCTACGAGCAGTACTTC; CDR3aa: CASSLSRQGYEQYF
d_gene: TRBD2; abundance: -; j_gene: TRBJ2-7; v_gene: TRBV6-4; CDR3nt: TGTGCCAGCAGTGATCCCGGGACTAGCGGATGTTACGAGCAGTACTTC; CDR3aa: CASSDPGTSGCYEQYF
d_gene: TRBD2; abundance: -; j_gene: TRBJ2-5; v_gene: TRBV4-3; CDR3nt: TGCGCCAGCAGCCAAGCCGGGACTAGCGGGAGAGGGGGAATTCAAGAGACCCAGTACTTC; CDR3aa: CASSQAGTSGRGGIQETQYF
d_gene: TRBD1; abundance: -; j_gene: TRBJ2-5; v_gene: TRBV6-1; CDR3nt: TGTGCCAGCGGGGGACAGGGCCGCGAGACCCAGTACTTC; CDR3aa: CASGGQGRETQYF
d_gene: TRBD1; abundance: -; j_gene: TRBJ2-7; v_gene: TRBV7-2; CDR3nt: TGTGCCAGCACCCTACTGTCTCGACAGGGGTCCAACGAGCAGTACTTC; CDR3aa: CASTLLSRQGSNEQYF
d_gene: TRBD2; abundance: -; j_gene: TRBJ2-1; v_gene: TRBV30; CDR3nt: TGTGCCTGGAGTGTAAGACTAGCGTCTTACAATGAGCAGTTCTTC; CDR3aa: CAWSVRLASYNEQFF
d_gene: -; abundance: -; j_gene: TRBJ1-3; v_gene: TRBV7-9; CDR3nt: TGTGCCAGCAGCTTCCGCGGGAACACCATATATTTT; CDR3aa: CASSFRGNTIYF
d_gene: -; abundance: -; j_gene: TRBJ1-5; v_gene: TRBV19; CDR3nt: TGTGCCAGTAGTACCGCTCGGGGTTACCACAATCAGCCCCAGCATTTT; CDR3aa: CASSTARGYHNQPQHF
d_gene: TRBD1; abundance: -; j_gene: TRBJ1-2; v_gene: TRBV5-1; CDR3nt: TGCGCCAGCAGCGAGGGACAGGAGGATGGCTACACCTTC; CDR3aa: CASSEGQEDGYTF
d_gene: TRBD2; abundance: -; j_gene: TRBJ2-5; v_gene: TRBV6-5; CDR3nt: TGTGCCAGCAGGTCGGGAGGGGGAGGACGGGAGCAGTACTTC; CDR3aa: CASRSGGGGREQYF
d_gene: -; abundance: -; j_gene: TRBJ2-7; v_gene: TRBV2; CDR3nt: TGTGCCAGCAGTGAAGGCAGGGGATCCTACGAGCAGTACTTC; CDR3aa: CASSEGRGSYEQYF
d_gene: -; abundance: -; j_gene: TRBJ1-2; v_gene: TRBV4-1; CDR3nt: TGCGCCAGCAGCCAAGGGGGCGGGATCTATGGCTACACCTTC; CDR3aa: CASSQGGGIYGYTF
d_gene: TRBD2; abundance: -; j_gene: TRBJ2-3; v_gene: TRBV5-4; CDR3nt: TGTGCCAGCAGCCCATACCAGAAGACTAGCGGGAGGGCCGCAGATACGCAGTATTTT; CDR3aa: CASSPYQKTSGRAADTQYF
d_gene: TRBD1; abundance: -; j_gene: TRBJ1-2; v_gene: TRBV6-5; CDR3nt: TGTGCCAGCAGTGACCTTGACAGGGACTATGGCTACACCTTC; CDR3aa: CASSDLDRDYGYTF
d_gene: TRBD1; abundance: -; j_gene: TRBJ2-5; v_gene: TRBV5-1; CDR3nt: TGCGCCAGCAGCTCAAATACCGGGACAGGGAGGAGGAACCAAGAGACCCAGTACTTC; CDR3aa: CASSSNTGTGRRNQETQYF
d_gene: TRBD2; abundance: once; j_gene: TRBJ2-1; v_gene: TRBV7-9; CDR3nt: TGTGCCAGCAGCTTAGGACTAGCGGGAGTTCGTGAGCAGTTCTTC; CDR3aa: CASSLGLAGVREQFF
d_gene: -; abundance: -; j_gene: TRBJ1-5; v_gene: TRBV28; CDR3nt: TGTGCCAGCAGTTCGTGGTCGGTACAGAACAATCAGCCCCAGCATTTT; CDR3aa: CASSSWSVQNNQPQHF
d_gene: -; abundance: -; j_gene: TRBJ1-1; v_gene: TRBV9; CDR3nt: TGTGCCAGCAGCGCTGGTGGACAGACGACTAACACTGAAGCTTTCTTT; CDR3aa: CASSAGGQTTNTEAFF
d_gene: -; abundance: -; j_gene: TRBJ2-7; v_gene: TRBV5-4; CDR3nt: TGTGCCAGCAGCTTGCCCCCTGCGCGGGAGCAGTACTTC; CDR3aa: CASSLPPAREQYF
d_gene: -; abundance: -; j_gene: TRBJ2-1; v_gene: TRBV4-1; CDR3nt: TGCGCCAGCAGCCAAGTCCAGGGCCCGTTCTTC; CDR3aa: CASSQVQGPFF
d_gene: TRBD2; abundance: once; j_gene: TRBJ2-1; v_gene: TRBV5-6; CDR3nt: TGTGCCAGCAGCTCGGCAATGCGTCCAGATAGCGGGAGAGGCTATGAGCAGTTCTTC; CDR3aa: CASSSAMRPDSGRGYEQFF
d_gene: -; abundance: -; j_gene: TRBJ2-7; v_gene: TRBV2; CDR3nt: TGTGCCAGCAGTGAAGCGGTACTATCCTACGAGCAGTACTTC; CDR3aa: CASSEAVLSYEQYF
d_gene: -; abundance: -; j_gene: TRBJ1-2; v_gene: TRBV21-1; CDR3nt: TGTGCCAGCAGCAAAGTCCCGGCGGGAACTAACTATGGCTACACCTTC; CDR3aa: CASSKVPAGTNYGYTF
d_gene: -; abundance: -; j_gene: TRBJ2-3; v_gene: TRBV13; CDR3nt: TGTGCCAGCATTGCGGGGAGCACAGATACGCAGTATTTT; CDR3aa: CASIAGSTDTQYF
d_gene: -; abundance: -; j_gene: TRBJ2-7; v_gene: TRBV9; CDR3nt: TGTGCCAGCAGCGTAGGGGCAGGGGACCCATACGAGCAGTACTTC; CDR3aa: CASSVGAGDPYEQYF
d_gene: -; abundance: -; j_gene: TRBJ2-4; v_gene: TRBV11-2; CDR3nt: TGTGCCAGCAGCTCAAATACGTTTACAGGGATCTGGGACATTCAGTACTTC; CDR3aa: CASSSNTFTGIWDIQYF
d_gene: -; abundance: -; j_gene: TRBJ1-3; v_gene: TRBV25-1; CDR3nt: TGTGCCAGCAGTGAAGGGCTCTTCTCTGGAAACACCATATATTTT; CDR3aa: CASSEGLFSGNTIYF
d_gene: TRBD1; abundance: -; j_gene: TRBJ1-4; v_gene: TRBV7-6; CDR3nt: TGTGCCAGCAGCGCTCAGGGGGTGAATGAAAAACTGTTTTTT; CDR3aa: CASSAQGVNEKLFF
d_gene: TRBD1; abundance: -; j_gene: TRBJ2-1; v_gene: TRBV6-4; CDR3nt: TGTGCCAGCAGTGAGAACGCGACAGGGGATGGGCAGTTCTTC; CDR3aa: CASSENATGDGQFF
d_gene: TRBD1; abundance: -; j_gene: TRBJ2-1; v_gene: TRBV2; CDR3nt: TGTGCCAGCAGTGAAGGGGACAGGGAGTGGGGTGAGCAGTTCTTC; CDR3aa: CASSEGDREWGEQFF
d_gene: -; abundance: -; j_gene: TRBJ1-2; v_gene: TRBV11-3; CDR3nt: TGTGCCAGCAGCTCGTGTGGGGCTCGGGGCTACACCTTC; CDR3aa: CASSSCGARGYTF
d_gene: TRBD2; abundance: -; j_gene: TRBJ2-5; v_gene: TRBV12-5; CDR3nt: TGTGCTAGTGGTTTCGGGACATCCGGGACTAGCGGGATCGTTCAATACCAAGAGACCCAGTACTTC; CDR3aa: CASGFGTSGTSGIVQYQETQYF